A selection of T cell receptor beta chains follows, all from one sample in a study of identical twins. Each CDR3 protein gets one entry after TCRdb re-called the 5' RACE reads with MiXCR. The sample yields about 700,000 distinct CDR3 sequences, 8.5% to 9% seen once. The sample also formed part of further work on yellow fever vaccine responses in identical twins.

The source material was PBMCs. These receptor sequences come from a young woman in good health. Both conserved end residues are trimmed from each CDR3. D genes are given only for firm matches.

>TRBD1|TRBJ1-5|TRBV20-1
SAPGTGGKNSNQPQH
>NA|TRBJ2-4|TRBV20-1
SARPDGPINIQY
>NA|TRBJ2-7|TRBV10-3
AITSGSYEQY
>NA|TRBJ1-1|TRBV7-9
ASSATMTEAF
>NA|TRBJ1-1|TRBV5-1
ASRYTTGSTEAF
>TRBD1|TRBJ2-6|TRBV5-6
ASDRGSGANVLT
>TRBD2|TRBJ2-5|TRBV20-1
SARVDLADQETQY
>TRBD2|TRBJ2-6|TRBV7-8
ASSAERGRGANVLT
>NA|TRBJ2-2|TRBV29-1
SVEMRVPGELF
>TRBD2|TRBJ2-7|TRBV28
ASMVGAGGWYEQY
>TRBD1|TRBJ2-5|TRBV7-9
ASSWGTGEETQY
>TRBD1|TRBJ2-3|TRBV6-1
ASSLKGQGHHTQY
>NA|TRBJ1-5|TRBV19
ASNEKGQPNQPQH
>TRBD1|TRBJ1-6|TRBV28
ASSLLAYGQGHPLH
>NA|TRBJ1-6|TRBV7-2
ASSLLGVLDSPLH
>NA|TRBJ2-2|TRBV5-6
ASSLKAPGELF
>NA|TRBJ1-4|TRBV12-3/TRBV12-4
ASSFLYPDSY
>NA|TRBJ2-7|TRBV5-5
ASSLADRRSYEQY